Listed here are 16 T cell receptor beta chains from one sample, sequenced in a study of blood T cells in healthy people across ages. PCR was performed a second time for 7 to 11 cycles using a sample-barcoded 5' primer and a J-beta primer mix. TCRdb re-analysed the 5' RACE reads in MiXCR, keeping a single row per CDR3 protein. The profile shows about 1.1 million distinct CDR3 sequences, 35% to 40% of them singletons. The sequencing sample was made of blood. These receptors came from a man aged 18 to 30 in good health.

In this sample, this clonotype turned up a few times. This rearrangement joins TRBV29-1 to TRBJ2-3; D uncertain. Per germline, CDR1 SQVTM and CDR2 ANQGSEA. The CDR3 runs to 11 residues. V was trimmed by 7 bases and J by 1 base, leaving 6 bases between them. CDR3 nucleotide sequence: TGCAGCGCAAAGGGCACAGATACGCAGTATTTT. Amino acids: CSAKGTDTQYF.

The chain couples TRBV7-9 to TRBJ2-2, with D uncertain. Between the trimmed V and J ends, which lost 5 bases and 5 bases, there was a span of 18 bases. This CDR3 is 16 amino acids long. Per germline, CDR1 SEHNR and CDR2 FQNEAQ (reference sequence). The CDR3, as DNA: TGTGCCAGCAGCCCAAGCCGGACGTCGATTACCGGGGAGCTGTTTTTT. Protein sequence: CASSPSRTSITGELFF.

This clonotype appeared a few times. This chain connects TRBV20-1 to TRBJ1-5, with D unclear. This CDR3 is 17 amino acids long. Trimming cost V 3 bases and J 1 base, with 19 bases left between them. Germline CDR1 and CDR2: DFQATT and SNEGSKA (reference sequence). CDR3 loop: CSASSRTGRESNQPQHF. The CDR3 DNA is TGCAGTGCTAGCTCCCGCACGGGGAGGGAAAGCAATCAGCCCCAGCATTTT.

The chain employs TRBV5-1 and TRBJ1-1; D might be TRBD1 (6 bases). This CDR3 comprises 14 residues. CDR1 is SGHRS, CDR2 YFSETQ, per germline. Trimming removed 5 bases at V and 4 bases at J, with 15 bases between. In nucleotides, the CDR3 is TGCGCCAGCAGGGGTGGGGGCCCGAGCACTGAAGCTTTCTTT. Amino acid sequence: CASRGGGPSTEAFF.

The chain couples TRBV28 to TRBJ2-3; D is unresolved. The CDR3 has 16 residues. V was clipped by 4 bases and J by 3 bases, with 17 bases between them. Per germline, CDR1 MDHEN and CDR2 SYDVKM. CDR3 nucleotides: TGTGCCAGCAGTTCTCGTAGTCTGGGTGGAACAGATACGCAGTATTTT. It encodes CASSSRSLGGTDTQYF. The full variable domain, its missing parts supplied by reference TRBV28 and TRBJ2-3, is DVKVTQSSRYLVKRTGEKVFLECVQDMDHENMFWYRQDPGLGLRLIYFSYDVKMKEKGDIPEGYSVSREKKERFSLILESASTNQTSMYLCASSSRSLGGTDTQYFGPGTRLTVL.

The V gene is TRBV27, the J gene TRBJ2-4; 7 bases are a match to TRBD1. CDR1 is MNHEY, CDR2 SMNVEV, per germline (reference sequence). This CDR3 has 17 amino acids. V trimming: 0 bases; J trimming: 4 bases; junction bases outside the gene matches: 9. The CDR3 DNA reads TGTGCCAGCAGTTTATCGAGGGGGCTCACAACAAAAAACATTCAGTACTTC. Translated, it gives CASSLSRGLTTKNIQYF.

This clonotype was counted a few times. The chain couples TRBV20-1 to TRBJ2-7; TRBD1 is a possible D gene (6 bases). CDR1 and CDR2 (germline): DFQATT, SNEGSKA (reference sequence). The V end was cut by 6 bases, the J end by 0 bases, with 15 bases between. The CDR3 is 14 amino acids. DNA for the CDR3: TGCAGTGCAGAGCCTCGGACAGCCTCCTACGAGCAGTACTTC. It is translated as CSAEPRTASYEQYF.

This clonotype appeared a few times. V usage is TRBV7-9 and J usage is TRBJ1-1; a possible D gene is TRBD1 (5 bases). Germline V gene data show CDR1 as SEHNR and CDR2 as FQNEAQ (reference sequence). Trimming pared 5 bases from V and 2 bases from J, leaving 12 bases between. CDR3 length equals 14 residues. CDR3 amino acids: CASSHGGENTEAFF. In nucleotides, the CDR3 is TGTGCCAGCAGCCATGGGGGGGAAAACACTGAAGCTTTCTTT. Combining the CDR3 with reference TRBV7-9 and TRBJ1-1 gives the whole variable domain DTGVSQNPRHKITKRGQNVTFRCDPISEHNRLYWYRQTLGQGPEFLTYFQNEAQLEKSRLLSDRFSAERPKGSFSTLEIQRTEQGDSAMYLCASSHGGENTEAFFGQGTRLTVV.

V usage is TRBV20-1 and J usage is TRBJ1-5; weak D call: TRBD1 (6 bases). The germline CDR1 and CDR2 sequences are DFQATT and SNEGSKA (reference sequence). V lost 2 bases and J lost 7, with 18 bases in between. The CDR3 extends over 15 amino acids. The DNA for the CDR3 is TGCAGTGCTAGACCCTCCGTTCGCAGGGGCCAGCCCCAGCATTTT. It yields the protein CSARPSVRRGQPQHF.

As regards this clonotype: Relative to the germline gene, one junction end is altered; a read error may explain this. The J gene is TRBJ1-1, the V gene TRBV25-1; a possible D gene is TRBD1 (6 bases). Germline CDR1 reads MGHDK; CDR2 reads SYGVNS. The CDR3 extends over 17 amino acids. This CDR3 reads CAGSEYLRGHENTEAFF. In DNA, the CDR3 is TGTGCCGGCAGTGAATATTTACGGGGGCATGAGAACACTGAAGCTTTCTTT.

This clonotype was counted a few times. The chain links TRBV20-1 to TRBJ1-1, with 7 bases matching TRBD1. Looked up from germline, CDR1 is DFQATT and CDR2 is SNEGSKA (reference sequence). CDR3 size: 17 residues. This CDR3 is CRANRGIGQLMNTEAFF. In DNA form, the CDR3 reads TGCAGGGCGAACAGGGGTATCGGGCAACTGATGAACACTGAAGCTTTCTTT.

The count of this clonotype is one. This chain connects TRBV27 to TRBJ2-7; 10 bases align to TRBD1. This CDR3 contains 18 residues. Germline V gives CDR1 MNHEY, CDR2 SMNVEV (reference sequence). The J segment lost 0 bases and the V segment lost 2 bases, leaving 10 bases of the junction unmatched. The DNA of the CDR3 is TGTGCCAGCAGTTTACATCTTGGGACAGGGGCGAGCTCCTACGAGCAGTACTTC. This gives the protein CASSLHLGTGASSYEQYF.

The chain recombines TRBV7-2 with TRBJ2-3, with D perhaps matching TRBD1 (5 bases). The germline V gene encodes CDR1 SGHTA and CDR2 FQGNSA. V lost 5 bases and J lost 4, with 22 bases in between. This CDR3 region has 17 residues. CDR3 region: CASSPKTQGTSADTQYF. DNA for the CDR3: TGTGCCAGCAGCCCCAAGACGCAGGGTACGTCCGCAGATACGCAGTATTTT.

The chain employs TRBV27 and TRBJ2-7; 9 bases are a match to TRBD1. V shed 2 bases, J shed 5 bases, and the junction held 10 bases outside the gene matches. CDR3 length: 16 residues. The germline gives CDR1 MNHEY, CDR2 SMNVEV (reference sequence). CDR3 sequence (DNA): TGTGCCAGCAGTTTACCTCCGGGACAGGGTTTCCACGAGCAGTACTTC. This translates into CASSLPPGQGFHEQYF.

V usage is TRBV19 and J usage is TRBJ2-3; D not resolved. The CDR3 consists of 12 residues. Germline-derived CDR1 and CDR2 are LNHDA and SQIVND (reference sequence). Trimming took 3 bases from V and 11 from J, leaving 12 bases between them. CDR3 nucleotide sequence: TGTGCCAGTAGTATCCCAGCGAATAAGCAGTATTTT. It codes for CASSIPANKQYF.

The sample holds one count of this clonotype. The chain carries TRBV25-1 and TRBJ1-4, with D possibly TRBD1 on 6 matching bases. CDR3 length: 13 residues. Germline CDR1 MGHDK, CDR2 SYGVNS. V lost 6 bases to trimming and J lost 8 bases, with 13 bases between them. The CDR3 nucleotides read TGTGCCAGCAGGGACAGCACGAGGGAAAAACTGTTTTTT. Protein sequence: CASRDSTREKLFF.